Each of the 22 T cell receptor beta chains below was sequenced from the same sample in a study of T-cell memory formation after mild COVID-19 (dated by TCRdb to 2020 to 2022). The library was built by means of 5' RACE. Sequencing instrument: Illumina NovaSeq 6000. The raw public data were reprocessed by TCRdb itself: fastp quality trimming at Q25, MiXCR clonotype calling, in-frame beta chains only. Merged by CDR3 protein, the rows form single entries marked with the most common genes and DNA. Within this sample are 530,000 or so distinct CDR3 sequences, with roughly a sixth of them counted one time only. The leading ten clones occupy roughly 7.8% of the sample. The sample comprised PBMCs or a T cell subset sorted from them (not recorded which). These receptors came from an adult woman who had mild COVID-19 (a few samples of this study predate the infection). The sample titles of this study are shuffled in the database, so cell type and time point are left out; the donor was told from shared clones.

This clonotype was seen many times. The gene calls are TRBV24-1 and TRBJ2-2, with no clear D. The length of the CDR3 is 14 residues. Per germline, CDR1 KGHDR and CDR2 SFDVKD. V was cut by 9 bases and J by 3 bases, with 13 bases left in between. The CDR3: CATSQTTDTGELFF. For the CDR3, the DNA is TGTGCCACCTCACAGACGACGGACACCGGGGAGCTGTTTTTT.

The chain joins TRBV7-6 to TRBJ1-1, with unresolved D. This CDR3 is 15 amino acids long. Germline V gene lookup returns CDR1 SGHVS and CDR2 FNYEAQ. The ends were cut back, 5 bases at V and 4 bases at J, with 17 bases in the middle. CDR3 bases: TGTGCCAGCAGCCTAAGGTATGGGAGGAGCACTGAAGCTTTCTTT. This sequence encodes CASSLRYGRSTEAFF. Based on the CDR3 plus reference TRBV7-6 and TRBJ1-1, the full variable domain is GAGVSQSPRYKVTKRGQDVALRCDPISGHVSLYWYRQALGQGPEFLTYFNYEAQQDKSGLPNDRFSAERPEGSISTLTIQRTEQRDSAMYRCASSLRYGRSTEAFFGQGTRLTVV.

This clonotype was seen only a few times. This chain links TRBV29-1 with TRBJ2-3; 11 positions match TRBD2. V lost 6 bases to trimming and J lost 4 bases; unmatched junction nucleotides: 9. The germline V gene has CDR1 SQVTM and CDR2 ANQGSEA. This CDR3 has 15 residues. CDR3 sequence: CSVGPGLAAPDTQYF. For the CDR3, the DNA is TGCAGCGTAGGACCGGGACTAGCGGCGCCAGATACGCAGTATTTT.

This clonotype was detected a few times. This chain joins TRBV19 and TRBJ1-2, with a tentative D call TRBD1 (5 bases). Trimming shortened V by 8 bases and J by 2 bases, and 9 bases separated the two germline ends. This CDR3 contains 12 residues. The germline CDR1 and CDR2 sequences are LNHDA and SQIVND (reference sequence). CDR3 DNA sequence: TGTGCCAGTGGAGACAGAAACTATGGCTACACCTTC. This sequence encodes CASGDRNYGYTF.

The chain is built from TRBV5-1 and TRBJ1-1, with D uncertain. The CDR3 is made up of 14 amino acids. Between the trimmed V and J ends, which lost 1 base and 5 bases, there was a span of 12 bases. Germline V gene lookup returns CDR1 SGHRS and CDR2 YFSETQ. The CDR3: CASSLTAPITEAFF. The CDR3 nucleotides are TGCGCCAGCAGCTTGACCGCCCCGATTACTGAAGCTTTCTTT.

Only a few counts were recorded for this clonotype. This chain uses TRBV4-2 with TRBJ1-1; 9 bases align to TRBD1. V dropped 4 bases and J dropped 3; count of bases not matched to a gene: 9. Germline V gene sequence: CDR1 LGHNA, CDR2 YNFKEQ. This CDR3 comprises 16 residues. CDR3 residues: CASSRETGGVHTEAFF. The CDR3 nucleotides read TGTGCCAGCAGCCGTGAGACAGGGGGGGTCCACACTGAAGCTTTCTTT.

The chain is built from TRBV6-6 and TRBJ1-3, with 7 bases lining up with TRBD1. The V and J ends lost 7 bases and 8 bases, in that order; junction bases with no gene match: 8. Germline V gene lookup returns CDR1 MNHNY and CDR2 SVGAGI (reference sequence). CDR3 length: 13 amino acids. CDR3 nucleotide sequence: TGTGCCAGCATAGGGGGCGCAGGGGACACCATATATTTT. As protein: CASIGGAGDTIYF.

This rearrangement joins TRBV27 to TRBJ1-5, with D hard to call. The ends were cut back, 8 bases at V and 4 bases at J, with 21 bases in the middle. CDR3 length: 16 amino acids. CDR1 is MNHEY and CDR2 is SMNVEV in the germline V gene (reference sequence). CDR3 sequence reads: CASLPMAGPKNQPQHF. CDR3 DNA: TGTGCCAGCCTCCCAATGGCAGGTCCCAAAAATCAGCCCCAGCATTTT.

This clonotype came up a few times. The genes are TRBV20-1 and TRBJ1-1; possible D gene TRBD1, 6 bases. CDR1 is DFQATT and CDR2 is SNEGSKA in the germline V gene (reference sequence). The CDR3 spans 15 residues. V gave up 0 bases and J gave up 7 bases, with 18 bases separating them. The DNA of the CDR3 is TGCAGTGCTAGAGATCAGGGGTCAGGCGGCCGTGAAGCTTTCTTT. Its translation is CSARDQGSGGREAFF.

This clonotype was seen a single time. CDR3 amino acids: CASSPIGTSGGATYNEQFF. For the CDR3, the DNA is TGCGCCAGCAGTCCCATCGGGACTAGCGGGGGGGCAACGTACAATGAGCAGTTCTTC. V and J are TRBV5-1 and TRBJ2-1; 16 nucleotides line up with TRBD2. Losses at the gene ends were 5 bases for V and 4 bases for J; bases not matched to a gene: 12. The germline gives CDR1 SGHRS, CDR2 YFSETQ. The CDR3 contains 19 residues.

The chain employs TRBV28 and TRBJ1-2, with D tentatively TRBD1 (6 bases). Trimming shortened V by 7 bases and J by 1 base, and 10 bases separated the two germline ends. Germline V gene lookup returns CDR1 MDHEN and CDR2 SYDVKM. CDR3 size: 13 residues. In DNA form, the CDR3 reads TGTGCCAGCAACAAACAGGGTAACTATGGCTACACCTTC. Residues: CASNKQGNYGYTF.

The V call is TRBV2, the J call TRBJ2-2, with 10 bases aligning to TRBD1. The CDR3 contains 16 residues. V was pared by 5 bases and J by 4 bases, with 7 bases of the junction left unmatched. The germline gives CDR1 SNHLY, CDR2 FYNNEI. The CDR3 region is CASSTPGTGVTGELFF. The CDR3, as DNA: TGTGCCAGCAGTACTCCCGGGACAGGGGTCACCGGGGAGCTGTTTTTT.

The J gene is TRBJ2-3, the V gene TRBV19; weak D call: TRBD2 (5 bases). Germline values: CDR1 LNHDA, CDR2 SQIVND (reference sequence). The CDR3 spans 14 residues. V lost 2 bases to trimming and J lost 3 bases, with 9 bases between them. CDR3 sequence: CASSIREWTDTQYF. The CDR3 nucleotides are TGTGCCAGTAGTATACGGGAATGGACAGATACGCAGTATTTT.

This clonotype was counted a few times. J is TRBJ1-2 and V is TRBV6-6; 7 positions match TRBD1. The CDR3 runs 19 residues. Per germline, CDR1 MNHNY and CDR2 SVGAGI (reference sequence). With 2 bases clipped from V and 2 bases from J, the junction kept 17 bases outside the gene matches. Here the CDR3 reads CASSYRSPGQSSPNYGYTF. The DNA of the CDR3 is TGTGCCAGCAGTTACCGATCACCGGGACAGTCCTCACCGAACTATGGCTACACCTTC.

This clonotype has just a few counts. The chain carries TRBV12-3 or TRBV12-4 and TRBJ2-2; D possibly corresponds to TRBD1 (5 bases). Trimming took off 5 bases at V and 0 bases at J, with 19 bases between the two ends. This CDR3 has 18 residues. For the CDR3, the DNA is TGTGCCAGCAGTCCGCCTTTGGACACGTTTCCGAACACCGGGGAGCTGTTTTTT. Its protein product is CASSPPLDTFPNTGELFF.

This clonotype came up a few times. The chain uses TRBV5-1 and TRBJ2-1; weak D call: TRBD2 (6 bases). CDR1 is SGHRS and CDR2 is YFSETQ in the germline V gene. The CDR3 consists of 15 residues. The V gene lost 3 bases and the J gene lost 2 bases, with 12 bases spanning the gap. DNA of the CDR3: TGCGCCAGCAGCTCGGGTAGCGGAGCCTACAATGAGCAGTTCTTC. It is translated as CASSSGSGAYNEQFF.

This clonotype has just a few counts. The rearrangement uses TRBV20-1 and TRBJ2-1; 8 bases map to TRBD2. Per the germline V gene, CDR1 is DFQATT and CDR2 is SNEGSKA (reference sequence). The J segment lost 7 bases and the V segment lost 6 bases, leaving 11 bases of the junction unmatched. CDR3 length equals 14 residues. Here the CDR3 reads CSAPEGRGGNEQFF. The CDR3 nucleotides are TGCAGTGCGCCCGAGGGCCGGGGGGGAAATGAGCAGTTCTTC.

A few counts support this clonotype. The chain joins TRBV14 to TRBJ2-2; no reliable D call. The CDR3 loop spans 14 amino acids. In germline, CDR1 is SGHDN, CDR2 FVKESK. The V end was cut by 1 base, the J end by 1 base, with 4 bases between. The DNA for the CDR3 is TGTGCCAGCAGCCAAGTGCTGAACACCGGGGAGCTGTTTTTT. This gives the protein CASSQVLNTGELFF.

This clonotype was seen only a few times. V and J are TRBV5-6 and TRBJ2-7; 7 bases agree with TRBD1. This CDR3 spans 15 amino acids. Germline V gene sequence: CDR1 SGHDT, CDR2 YYEEEE. J was trimmed by 0 bases and V by 4 bases; bases with no gene match: 7. The CDR3 reads CASSPGQVFSYEQYF. DNA for the CDR3: TGTGCCAGCAGCCCAGGACAGGTCTTCTCCTACGAGCAGTACTTC.

The chain employs TRBV5-4 and TRBJ2-6; perhaps TRBD2 as D (5 bases). The germline gives CDR1 SGHNT, CDR2 YYREEE (reference sequence). Trimming removed 5 bases at V and 1 base at J, with 10 bases between. This CDR3 is built from 15 residues. CDR3 amino acids: CASRIRGSGANVLTF. The CDR3 nucleotides are TGTGCCAGCAGGATCAGAGGGTCTGGGGCCAACGTCCTGACTTTC.

The chain combines TRBV6-2 or TRBV6-3 with TRBJ2-3; a weak D match, TRBD2 (5 bases). Germline V CDR1 and CDR2: MNHEY, SVGEGT. V gave up 6 bases and J gave up 0 bases, with 19 bases separating them. The CDR3 has 17 amino acids. CDR3 sequence (DNA): TGTGCCAGCAGCTCCGCGACTACCCCAATAAGCACAGATACGCAGTATTTT. It translates to CASSSATTPISTDTQYF.

This clonotype was observed a few times. The genes are TRBV12-3 or TRBV12-4 and TRBJ2-3, with TRBD1 matching over 8 bases. Trimming removed 3 bases from V and 5 bases from J; junction bases left unmatched: 7. The CDR3 totals 15 residues. The CDR3 DNA reads as TGTGCCAGCAGTTTTCCGGACAGGGTAGGAGATACGCAGTATTTT. This gives the protein CASSFPDRVGDTQYF.